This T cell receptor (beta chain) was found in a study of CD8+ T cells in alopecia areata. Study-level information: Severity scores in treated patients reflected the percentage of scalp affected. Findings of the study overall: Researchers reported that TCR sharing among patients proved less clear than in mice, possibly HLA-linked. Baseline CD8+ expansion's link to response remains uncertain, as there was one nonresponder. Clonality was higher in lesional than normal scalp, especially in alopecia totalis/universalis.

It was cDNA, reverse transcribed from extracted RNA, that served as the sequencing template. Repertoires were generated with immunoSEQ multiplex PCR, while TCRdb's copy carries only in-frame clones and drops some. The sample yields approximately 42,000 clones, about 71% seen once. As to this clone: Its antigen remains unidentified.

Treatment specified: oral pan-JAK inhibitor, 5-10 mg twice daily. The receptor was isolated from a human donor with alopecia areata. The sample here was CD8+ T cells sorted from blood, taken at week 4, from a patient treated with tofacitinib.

CDR3 region: CASSESGEQYF. CDR3 coding DNA: TGCGCCAGCAGTGAGTCTGGGGAGCAGTACTTC. V gene TRBV10-2 combines with J gene TRBJ2-7, with D unclear. This CDR3 has 11 residues. Trimming took 0 bases from V and 7 from J, leaving 4 bases between them. Per the germline V gene, CDR1 is WSHSY and CDR2 is SAAADI.